This TCR beta chain was sequenced during a study of blood T cell repertoires in COVID-19. About the study: COVID-19 samples from acute and convalescent phases originated in the United States, Italy and Spain.

Measured with immunoSEQ multiplex PCR; TCRdb has only the in-frame clones, and not every one. The repertoire has about 160,000 clones, roughly 87% of them found once; the top ten carry 3% to 4.5%. This clone has a handful of counts. The CDR3 has 16 residues. Per the germline V gene, CDR1 is SGHRS and CDR2 is YFSETQ. The junction had 5 bases not matched to a gene; V was cut back by 4 bases and J by 4 bases. The chain employs TRBV5-1 and TRBJ2-3, with 14 bases identical to TRBD2. Sequenced input: peripheral blood. This receptor was obtained from a woman aged 55 to 70 who had recovered from COVID-19. The CDR3 DNA reads TGCGCCAGCAGCCGGACTAGCGGGGGGAGGGCAGATACGCAGTATTTT. As protein: CASSRTSGGRADTQYF.